This record covers a single TCR beta chain. Use of 60 Vbeta and 13 Jbeta primers characterized the PCR. The repertoire was sequenced with immunoSEQ multiplex PCR; TCRdb's copy has only in-frame clones and lacks some. Found here are 160,000 or so clones, roughly 79% of them singletons; the top ten hold roughly 4.4%. The sample belongs to a study of cytomegalovirus exposure and HLA in healthy donors. Losses at the gene ends were 0 bases for V and 11 bases for J; bases not matched to a gene: 13. The CDR3 totals 16 residues. Germline V gene sequence: CDR1 ENHRY, CDR2 SYGVKD. The sequenced material came from PBMCs. This chain connects TRBV10-3 to TRBJ1-5; TRBD1 aligns across 7 bases. The receptor was derived from a woman aged 18-29 years in good health and CMV-seropositive. The CDR3 DNA reads TGTGCCATCAGTGAGTCGAACAGGGGCGGGATGGGGGCCCAGCATTTT. Protein sequence: CAISESNRGGMGAQHF.